Described below is a single TCR beta chain sequence and its context. Assay used: immunoSEQ multiplex PCR; TCRdb lists only in-frame clones, some missing. The repertoire has some 17,000 clones, 75% to 85% of them found once; the top ten carry 17%. The record originates from a study of cytotoxic CD8 clonotypes in ibrutinib-treated CLL. The CDR3 runs 15 residues. Germline V gene sequence: CDR1 SQVTM, CDR2 ANQGSEA. V shed 6 bases and J shed 6 bases, with 24 bases lying between them. This receptor was obtained from a human donor with chronic lymphocytic leukemia. This rearrangement joins TRBV29-1 to TRBJ2-7, with D maybe TRBD2 (5 bases). The input for sequencing was PBMCs, taken before ibrutinib treatment. The CDR3 DNA reads TGCAGCGTCCGACCGCTAGCTTCCCTAGGAGGCGAGCAGTACTTC. Translation: CSVRPLASLGGEQYF.